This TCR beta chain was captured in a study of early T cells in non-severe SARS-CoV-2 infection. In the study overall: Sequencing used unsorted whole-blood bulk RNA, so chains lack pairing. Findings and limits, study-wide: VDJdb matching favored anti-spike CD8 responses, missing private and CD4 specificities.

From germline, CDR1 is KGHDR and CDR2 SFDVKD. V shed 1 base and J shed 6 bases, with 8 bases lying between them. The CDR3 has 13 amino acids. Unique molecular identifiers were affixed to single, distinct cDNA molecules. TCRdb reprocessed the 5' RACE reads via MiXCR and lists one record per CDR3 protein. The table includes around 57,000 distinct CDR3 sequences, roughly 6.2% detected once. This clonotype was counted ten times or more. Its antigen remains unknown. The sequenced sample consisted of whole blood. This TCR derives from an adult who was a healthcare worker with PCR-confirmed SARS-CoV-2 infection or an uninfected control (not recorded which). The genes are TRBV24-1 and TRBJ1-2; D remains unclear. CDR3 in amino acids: CATSDFGPDGYTF. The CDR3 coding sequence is TGTGCCACCAGTGATTTCGGACCCGATGGCTACACCTTC.